The sequence of this T cell receptor (beta chain) was determined in a study of CD8 T cells in Susac syndrome. RNA amounts of 0.5 to 1 ug underwent reverse transcription with random hexamers. In TCRdb, the immunoSEQ multiplex PCR reads were re-called with MiXCR into one record per CDR3 protein. The sample lists fewer than 150,000 distinct CDR3 sequences, 85% to 95% occurring once. This CDR3 has 11 residues. Trimming stripped 10 bases from V and 7 bases from J, with 14 bases between. Germline V lookup: CDR1 MNHEY, CDR2 SVGEGT. Sequencing was carried out using CD8+ T cells from PBMCs. This clonotype originated in a human donor in good health. The chain uses TRBV6-2 or TRBV6-3 and TRBJ2-7, with a tentative D call TRBD1 (6 bases). The CDR3 nucleotides read TGTGCCATCGGGACATTAGGGGAGCAGTACTTC. This sequence encodes CAIGTLGEQYF.